This T cell receptor (beta chain) is from a study of cytomegalovirus exposure and HLA in healthy donors. In germline, CDR1 is MNHEY, CDR2 SVGAGI. The V end lost 6 bases, the J end lost 4 bases, and 15 bases lay between the germline ends. CDR3 size: 14 residues. PCR employed 60 Vbeta and 13 Jbeta primers. As handled by the study authors: Among the unique TCR beta chains that a later analysis counted, 75 million to 85 million in all, around 11 million were shared. Sequencing was performed with immunoSEQ multiplex PCR; in TCRdb, only in-frame clones are kept and a portion is missing. That table gives V, J and clone size, and the DNA gave D and trimming. The sample records around 76,000 clones, roughly 79% being singletons. Notes on this clone: Its antigen is still unknown.

The study's findings and limits: Most TCR sequences were uncommon, yet certain public TCRs appeared in many donors. Through in vitro validation, a few CMV-associated chains were shown to be specific for CMV antigens. Later work showed greater clonal expansion in HLA-associated TCR beta chains than in equally common others.

The clonotype was recovered from a man in his forties in good health and CMV-seronegative. The V call is TRBV6-5, the J call TRBJ1-2, with D possibly being TRBD1 (6 bases). Sample: PBMCs. The CDR3 coding sequence is TGTGCCAGCAGCCCGGGACATGGGAGCTATGGCTACACCTTC. Amino acid sequence: CASSPGHGSYGYTF.